These T cell receptor beta chains were read from a single sample in a study of response to subunit inactivated influenza vaccine. TCRdb independently ran MiXCR on the RT-PCR reads; one entry per CDR3 protein. Counted here are 860,000 or so distinct CDR3 sequences, roughly 20% occurring once; the ten biggest clones make up around 9.6%. This specimen was PBMCs from blood, taken 5 days after vaccination. The source is a man aged 50 to 60 who received an inactivated influenza vaccine. Each CDR3 is given with its conserved first and last residue. Each record gives: D gene, J gene, V gene, CDR3 length, clone size, CDR3 DNA, CDR3 protein. A D gene is named only where the DNA matches it firmly. Clone sizes are given selectively: once, few, many, or a class where the clone is expanded.

D gene: TRBD1; J gene: TRBJ1-1; V gene: TRBV14; CDR3 length: 13; clone size: -; CDR3 DNA: TGTGCCAGCGGACAGGGCGTGAACACTGAAGCTTTCTTT; CDR3 protein: CASGQGVNTEAFF
D gene: -; J gene: TRBJ1-1; V gene: TRBV29-1; CDR3 length: 11; clone size: many; CDR3 DNA: TGCAGCGTCTTGACAGCGCCTGAAGCTTTCTTT; CDR3 protein: CSVLTAPEAFF
D gene: TRBD1; J gene: TRBJ1-4; V gene: TRBV19; CDR3 length: 20; clone size: -; CDR3 DNA: TGTGCCAGTAGCCTACTGGATGGGACAGGGCGCGGCGAAGAGAATGAAAAACTGTTTTTT; CDR3 protein: CASSLLDGTGRGEENEKLFF
D gene: -; J gene: TRBJ2-1; V gene: TRBV14; CDR3 length: 16; clone size: few; CDR3 DNA: TGTGCCAGCAGCCAAGATCGAGGGGGGGCCTCCAATGAGCAGTTCTTC; CDR3 protein: CASSQDRGGASNEQFF
D gene: -; J gene: TRBJ2-1; V gene: TRBV20-1; CDR3 length: 14; clone size: -; CDR3 DNA: TGCAGTGCTAGTAAGCGGAGCTCCTACAATGAGCAGTTCTTC; CDR3 protein: CSASKRSSYNEQFF
D gene: -; J gene: TRBJ2-1; V gene: TRBV7-3; CDR3 length: 19; clone size: -; CDR3 DNA: TGTGCCAGCAGCTTATTCGCCGGTCGAGGGCTGGACTCCTACAATGAGCAGTTCTTC; CDR3 protein: CASSLFAGRGLDSYNEQFF
D gene: -; J gene: TRBJ1-5; V gene: TRBV20-1; CDR3 length: 13; clone size: -; CDR3 DNA: TGCAGTGCGCGATATGGTAGCAATCAGCCCCAGCATTTT; CDR3 protein: CSARYGSNQPQHF
D gene: TRBD1; J gene: TRBJ1-6; V gene: TRBV6-1; CDR3 length: 15; clone size: few; CDR3 DNA: TGTGCCAGCAGTCCGGGGGACAGGGGTAATTCACCCCTCCACTTT; CDR3 protein: CASSPGDRGNSPLHF
D gene: TRBD2; J gene: TRBJ2-1; V gene: TRBV5-5; CDR3 length: 16; clone size: few; CDR3 DNA: TGTGCCAGCAGCTTGCTCCCTAGCGGGGGTTACAATGAGCAGTTCTTC; CDR3 protein: CASSLLPSGGYNEQFF
D gene: -; J gene: TRBJ2-5; V gene: TRBV13; CDR3 length: 14; clone size: -; CDR3 DNA: TGTGCCAGCAGCGAACTAGCAATCGGGGAGACCCAGTACTTC; CDR3 protein: CASSELAIGETQYF
D gene: -; J gene: TRBJ2-5; V gene: TRBV20-1; CDR3 length: 15; clone size: few; CDR3 DNA: TGCAGCGAACACTGGCGCGGTCCGTCGGGGGAGACCCAGTACTTC; CDR3 protein: CSEHWRGPSGETQYF
D gene: -; J gene: TRBJ2-1; V gene: TRBV20-1; CDR3 length: 14; clone size: few; CDR3 DNA: TGCAGTGCTAGGTCCCACAACTCCTACAATGAGCAGTTCTTC; CDR3 protein: CSARSHNSYNEQFF
D gene: TRBD2; J gene: TRBJ2-3; V gene: TRBV7-9; CDR3 length: 17; clone size: once; CDR3 DNA: TGTGCCAGCAGCTTAGCGGCTAGCGGGAGGCCCACAGATACGCAGTATTTT; CDR3 protein: CASSLAASGRPTDTQYF
D gene: -; J gene: TRBJ2-7; V gene: TRBV28; CDR3 length: 15; clone size: -; CDR3 DNA: TGTGCCAGCAGTAGGGGCCAATTAGAGGGTAGAGAGCAGTACTTC; CDR3 protein: CASSRGQLEGREQYF
D gene: TRBD2; J gene: TRBJ2-7; V gene: TRBV20-1; CDR3 length: 16; clone size: -; CDR3 DNA: TGCAGTGCTAGTCGGGCTAGCGGGAGCGCCGGAGGCGAGCAGTACTTC; CDR3 protein: CSASRASGSAGGEQYF
D gene: -; J gene: TRBJ2-7; V gene: TRBV3-1; CDR3 length: 12; clone size: few; CDR3 DNA: TGTGCCAGCAGCCAAGAGGTCTACGAGCAGTACTTC; CDR3 protein: CASSQEVYEQYF
D gene: TRBD1; J gene: TRBJ2-5; V gene: TRBV12-3/TRBV12-4; CDR3 length: 14; clone size: many; CDR3 DNA: TGTGCCAGCAGTTTCGAGACAGGGGGAAAGACCCAGTACTTC; CDR3 protein: CASSFETGGKTQYF
D gene: -; J gene: TRBJ1-2; V gene: TRBV15; CDR3 length: 15; clone size: -; CDR3 DNA: TGTGCCACCAGCAGAGAAGGTCAAGCATACTATGGCTACACCTTC; CDR3 protein: CATSREGQAYYGYTF